One sample yielded the 2 T cell receptor beta chains listed below, sequenced in a study of shared clonotypes between healthy human individuals. Profiled with immunoSEQ multiplex PCR; TCRdb holds only in-frame clones, not every one. The sample shows 1 million to 1.3 million clones, about 84% of them seen only once. The specimen sequenced was memory CD4+ T cells from PBMCs. Indicated subset: CD45RA-negative fraction. The receptors derive from a man younger than 35 in good health. Some clones in this sample may be carry-over from other donors' samples.

V usage is TRBV11-2 and J usage is TRBJ2-6; D is unclear. The CDR3 runs to 14 residues. The V gene lost 5 bases and the J gene lost 2 bases, with 7 bases spanning the gap. Germline-derived CDR1 and CDR2 are SGHAT and FQNNGV. CDR3 bases: TGTGCCAGCAGCCTCAATCCTGGGGCCAACGTCCTGACTTTC. It is translated as CASSLNPGANVLTF. The complete variable domain, with remaining parts taken from reference TRBV11-2 and TRBJ2-6, reads EAGVAQSPRYKIIEKRQSVAFWCNPISGHATLYWYQQILGQGPKLLIQFQNNGVVDDSQLPKDRFSAERLKGVDSTLKIQPAKLEDSAVYLCASSLNPGANVLTFGAGSRLTVL.

The rearrangement uses TRBV2 and TRBJ2-5; TRBD1 agrees at 10 bases. The length of the CDR3 is 14 residues. Germline CDR1 SNHLY, CDR2 FYNNEI. V shed 6 bases and J 5 bases; nucleotides not matched to a gene: 6. This CDR3 is CASRRDRGYETQYF. The CDR3 DNA reads TGTGCCAGCAGGAGGGACAGGGGTTATGAGACCCAGTACTTC.